The 27 T cell receptor beta chains below come from one sample, sequenced in a study of T-cell reconstitution after alpha-beta-depleted transplantation in children (TCRdb year 2016). The library was generated by PCR. The instrument given in TCRdb is Illumina HiSeq 2500. TCR library preparation used molecular barcoding, with unique molecular identifiers applied to normalize quantification of the TCRbeta repertoire. The public reads were reprocessed in TCRdb via fastp at Q25 and MiXCR, keeping in-frame beta chains. Each entry merges the rows of one CDR3 protein and shows their most common DNA and genes. The sample table records around 300,000 distinct CDR3 sequences; roughly 10% of these occur just once. The ten largest account for around a quarter of the sample. Taken with the paper, the label for treatment or condition translates to: allogeneic hematopoietic cell transplantation with graft depleted of TCRalphabeta T cells and CD19 B cells.

Sequenced here: peripheral blood, sampled 180 days after TCRalphabeta/CD19-depleted stem cell transplant. The source of these receptors is a male patient between 2 and 10 years old who had a stem cell transplant for chronic granulomatous disease, so the T cells may come from the graft donor.

This clonotype appeared once. This sequence may be a read error, since a much larger clone differs from it by one base. The V call is TRBV12-3 or TRBV12-4, the J call TRBJ2-6; D is perhaps TRBD1 (5 bases). The length of the CDR3 is 16 residues. CDR3 loop: CASLPRPGFGADVLTF. DNA of the CDR3: TGTGCCAGCCTTCCCAGACCAGGTTTTGGGGCCGACGTCCTGACTTTC.

This clonotype was recorded many times. This rearrangement joins TRBV11-2 to TRBJ2-5; a weak D match, TRBD1 (5 bases). CDR1 SGHAT and CDR2 FQNNGV come from the germline V gene. The germline V and J ends were trimmed by 3 bases and 5 bases, with 10 bases remaining between them. This CDR3 is built from 13 residues. CDR3 DNA sequence: TGTGCCAGCAGCTTCCCCAGGGTGGAGACCCAGTACTTC. It yields the protein CASSFPRVETQYF.

This clonotype came up many times. The gene calls are TRBV7-9 and TRBJ2-3, with D unclear. The germline V gene has CDR1 SEHNR and CDR2 FQNEAQ (reference sequence). The germline V and J ends were trimmed by 3 bases and 7 bases, with 14 bases remaining between them. CDR3 length: 14 residues. CDR3 nucleotides: TGTGCCAGCAGCTTTAACTATTCCCTATATACGCAGTATTTT. Translated, it gives CASSFNYSLYTQYF. The variable domain in full, completed from reference TRBV7-9 and TRBJ2-3, reads DTGVSQNPRHKITKRGQNVTFRCDPISEHNRLYWYRQTLGQGPEFLTYFQNEAQLEKSRLLSDRFSAERPKGSFSTLEIQRTEQGDSAMYLCASSFNYSLYTQYFGPGTRLTVL.

The sample holds many counts of this clonotype. The V call is TRBV5-5, the J call TRBJ2-7, with 7 nucleotides matching TRBD2. The length of the CDR3 is 15 residues. From germline, CDR1 is SGHKS and CDR2 YYEKEE (reference sequence). Trimming cost V 4 bases and J 3 bases; bases outside gene matches: 10. The CDR3 DNA follows: TGTGCCAGCAGCCCGGACTGGACTAGTGACTACGAGCAGTACTTC. It codes for CASSPDWTSDYEQYF.

Regarding this clonotype: A much larger clone lies a single base off, so this may be a read error. The CDR3 spells CASSQDRECAGELFF. In DNA form, the CDR3 reads TGCGCCAGCAGCCAAGATAGGGAGTGTGCCGGGGAGCTGTTTTTT. The chain links TRBV4-1 to TRBJ2-2; D might be TRBD2 (5 bases). The CDR3 covers 15 residues. V dropped 0 bases and J dropped 6 bases, with 11 bases sitting between them. CDR1 and CDR2 (germline): MGHRA, YSYEKL.

This clonotype has a single count. The chain has TRBV7-9 and TRBJ2-1, with D possibly TRBD1 on 6 matching bases. The CDR3 has 13 residues. CDR1 and CDR2 (germline): SEHNR, FQNEAQ (reference sequence). Trimming left V 5 bases short and J 10 bases short, with 15 bases between. This chain's CDR3 is CASSAQTGLEQFF. The CDR3 coding sequence is TGTGCCAGCAGCGCCCAGACAGGACTGGAGCAGTTCTTC.

This clonotype has ten or more counts. The chain carries TRBV20-1 and TRBJ2-1; 8 bases match TRBD2. J gave up 1 base and V 3 bases, and 5 bases lay outside the gene matches. This CDR3 contains 15 residues. Germline V CDR1 and CDR2: DFQATT, SNEGSKA (reference sequence). CDR3 protein: CSASPTSGSYNEQFF. The CDR3 DNA is TGCAGTGCTAGCCCCACTAGCGGATCCTACAATGAGCAGTTCTTC.

In this sample, this clonotype turned up many times. V and J are TRBV7-6 and TRBJ2-7; perhaps TRBD2 as D (6 bases). V was shortened by 2 bases and J by 3 bases, with 8 bases between the two germline ends. The length of the CDR3 is 13 residues. CDR1 SGHVS and CDR2 FNYEAQ come from the germline V gene. This chain's CDR3 is CASSLWRGYEQYF. CDR3 sequence (DNA): TGTGCCAGCAGCTTATGGCGGGGCTACGAGCAGTACTTC.

Ten or more counts support this clonotype. V and J are TRBV5-1 and TRBJ2-1; no clear D gene. The CDR3 totals 14 residues. Germline CDR1 and CDR2: SGHRS and YFSETQ. The germline V and J ends were trimmed by 5 bases and 8 bases, with 17 bases remaining between them. CDR3 DNA sequence: TGCGCCAGCAGGTCCTGGAAACTGAGCGATGAGCAGTTCTTC. It encodes CASRSWKLSDEQFF.

About this clonotype: A much larger clone differs from this one at a single base, so this may be a read error. The J gene is TRBJ2-5, the V gene TRBV6-1; D remains ambiguous. Trimming removed 6 bases from V and 8 bases from J, with 16 bases in between. This CDR3 is 13 amino acids long. Germline V lookup: CDR1 MNHNS, CDR2 SASEGT. CDR3 residues: CASRLVGVDTQYF. CDR3 nucleotide sequence: TGTGCCAGCAGATTGGTTGGGGTCGATACCCAGTACTTC.

This clonotype showed up many times. The chain carries TRBV5-5 and TRBJ2-3; TRBD2 matches at 13 bases. The V gene's germline CDR1 is SGHKS and CDR2 YYEKEE (reference sequence). The length of the CDR3 is 16 residues. V lost 4 bases, J lost 2 bases, and 4 bases stayed unmatched. CDR3 in DNA: TGTGCCAGCAGCGTACTAGCGGGAGGGCCCACAGATACGCAGTATTTT. Translation: CASSVLAGGPTDTQYF.

As concerns this clonotype: A much larger clone differs from this one at a single base, so this may be a read error. V is TRBV7-6 and J is TRBJ2-7, with D perhaps given as TRBD1 or TRBD2 (5 bases each). The ends were cut back, 9 bases at V and 1 base at J, with 16 bases in the middle. This CDR3 spans 14 amino acids. The germline gives CDR1 SGHVS, CDR2 FNYEAQ. CDR3 coding DNA: TGTGCCAGAAGCAAGAGGGACGGGTCCTACGAGCAGTACTTC. Residues: CARSKRDGSYEQYF.

As concerns this clonotype: Since a much larger clone is just one base distant, this may be a read error. The chain employs TRBV4-1 and TRBJ2-7; tentatively, D is TRBD1 (6 bases). Germline CDR1 is MGHRA and CDR2 is YSYEKL. CDR3 size: 13 residues. The CDR3 reads CSSSQALGGEQYF. The DNA of the CDR3 is TGCTCCAGCAGCCAAGCCTTAGGGGGCGAGCAGTACTTC.

This clonotype was counted ten times or more. The V gene is TRBV20-1, the J gene TRBJ2-5; D is possibly TRBD2 (5 bases). V lost 8 bases, J lost 4 bases, and 20 bases lay in between. CDR3 length: 14 amino acids. CDR1 DFQATT and CDR2 SNEGSKA come from the germline V gene (reference sequence). The CDR3, as DNA: TGCAGTTCTTTCCTAGCTCCTACCCGAGAGACCCAGTACTTC. Encoded protein: CSSFLAPTRETQYF.

About this clonotype: A much larger clonotype is one base distant, so this may be a read error. The J gene is TRBJ2-7, the V gene TRBV20-1; D tentatively fits TRBD1 or TRBD2 (5 bases each). CDR1 DFQATT and CDR2 SNEGSKA come from the germline V gene (reference sequence). The CDR3 is made up of 13 amino acids. CDR3 nucleotide sequence: TGCAGTGCTAGAGCGGACATCGACTACGAGCAGTCCTTC. It translates to CSARADIDYEQSF.

This clonotype was picked up many times. The V and J genes are TRBV15 and TRBJ1-6; the match to TRBD1 covers 7 bases. This CDR3 has 15 amino acids. V trimming: 1 base; J trimming: 7 bases; junction bases outside the gene matches: 4. Germline assignment: CDR1 LNHNV and CDR2 YYDKDF (reference sequence). CDR3 DNA: TGTGCCACCAGCAGAGGACAGGGCGGAAATTCACCCCTCCACTTT. Its translation: CATSRGQGGNSPLHF.

The table lists this clonotype with many counts. The chain uses TRBV6-2 or TRBV6-3 and TRBJ2-1; 9 nucleotides align to TRBD1. This CDR3 region has 20 residues. The V and J ends lost 0 bases and 6 bases, in that order; junction bases with no gene match: 18. Germline V CDR1 and CDR2: MNHEY, SVGEGT. The CDR3 protein is CASSYSDRLAGQGFFNEQFF. Written as DNA, the CDR3 is TGTGCCAGCAGTTACTCGGATCGGCTCGCGGGACAGGGTTTTTTCAATGAGCAGTTCTTC.

The chain joins TRBV6-5 to TRBJ2-2; TRBD2 might be the D (7 bases). The V end lost 2 bases, the J end lost 7 bases, and 11 bases lay between the germline ends. This CDR3 is 14 amino acids long. The germline gives CDR1 MNHEY, CDR2 SVGAGI. The DNA of the CDR3 is TGTGCCAGCAGTTACAGGGGGAGGGGCGGGGAGCTGTTTTTT. Amino acid sequence: CASSYRGRGGELFF.

About this clonotype: Sequence at one end of the junction differs from germline and may be a read error. V usage is TRBV19 and J usage is TRBJ2-2; D possibly corresponds to TRBD2 (6 bases). The CDR3 has 13 residues. Germline V gene lookup returns CDR1 LNHDA and CDR2 SQIVND (reference sequence). This chain's CDR3 is CASSSGEIGEPFF. CDR3 nucleotides: TGTGCCAGTAGTTCGGGGGAAATCGGGGAGCCGTTTTTT. The variable domain in full, with the rest retrieved from reference TRBV19 and TRBJ2-2, is DGGITQSPKYLFRKEGQNVTLSCEQNLNHDAMYWYRQDPGQGLRLIYYSQIVNDFQKGDIAEGYSVSREKKESFPLTVTSAQKNPTAFYLCASSSGEIGEPFFGEGSRLTVL.

About this clonotype: A much larger clonotype is one base distant, so this may be a read error. The chain combines TRBV5-5 with TRBJ2-7; D is undetermined. V lost 4 bases and J lost 3, with 17 bases in between. The CDR3 consists of 15 residues. From germline, CDR1 is SGHKS and CDR2 YYEKEE (reference sequence). The chain's CDR3 is CASSGRVKFGYEQYF. The CDR3 region has the DNA TGTGCCAGCAGCGGCCGAGTGAAGTTTGGCTACGAGCAGTACTTC. The full variable domain, completed using reference TRBV5-5 and TRBJ2-7, is DAGVTQSPTHLIKTRGQQVTLRCSPISGHKSVSWYQQVLGQGPQFIFQYYEKEERGRGNFPDRFSARQFPNYSSELNVNALLLGDSALYLCASSGRVKFGYEQYFGPGTRLTVT.

This clonotype occurred a few times. This chain joins TRBV18 and TRBJ1-2; no clear D gene. V was cut by 5 bases and J by 2 bases, with 12 bases left in between. The CDR3 length is 14 residues. Looked up from germline, CDR1 is KGHSH and CDR2 is LQKENI. The CDR3, as DNA: TGTGCCAGCTCAGGACCGGCATTAAACTATGGCTACACCTTC. As protein: CASSGPALNYGYTF.

At least ten counts were recorded for this clonotype. This chain uses TRBV28 with TRBJ1-2; perhaps TRBD1 as D (5 bases). The CDR3 is 12 amino acids. Germline assignment: CDR1 MDHEN and CDR2 SYDVKM. The V gene lost 6 bases and the J gene lost 8 bases, with 13 bases spanning the gap. CDR3: CASSPTSGGYTF. CDR3 coding DNA: TGTGCCAGCAGCCCAACGTCAGGGGGCTACACCTTC.

This clonotype was observed a few times. The CDR3 coding sequence is TGTGCCTGGAGTGTATGGGACAGGGTCAATCAGCCCCAGCATTTT. It is translated as CAWSVWDRVNQPQHF. The chain has TRBV30 and TRBJ1-5; 9 bases agree with TRBD1. The CDR3 is 15 amino acids. The V gene's germline CDR1 is GTSNPN and CDR2 SVGIG (reference sequence). Germline trimming cut 0 bases from V and 3 bases from J; bases unmatched to any gene: 3. Together with reference TRBV30 and TRBJ1-5, the CDR3 gives the full variable domain: SQTIHQWPATLVQPVGSPLSLECTVEGTSNPNLYWYRQAAGRGLQLLFYSVGIGQISSEVPQNLSASRPQDRQFILSSKKLLLSDSGFYLCAWSVWDRVNQPQHFGDGTRLSIL.

This clonotype showed up many times. The J gene is TRBJ1-1, the V gene TRBV6-2 or TRBV6-3; D uncertain. CDR1 MNHEY and CDR2 SVGEGT come from the germline V gene. CDR3 length: 18 residues. V lost 4 bases, J lost 0 bases, and 21 bases lay in between. The CDR3 is CASSSPTYTPYLNTEAFF. The CDR3 DNA follows: TGTGCCAGCAGTTCCCCAACTTACACCCCATACCTGAACACTGAAGCTTTCTTT.

The sample holds many counts of this clonotype. The rearrangement uses TRBV2 and TRBJ2-3; 8 nucleotides agree with TRBD1. Germline values: CDR1 SNHLY, CDR2 FYNNEI. V lost 6 bases to trimming and J lost 5 bases; unmatched junction nucleotides: 4. The CDR3 extends over 13 amino acids. CDR3 nucleotide sequence: TGTGCCAGCAGCGGACAGGGTGGAGATACGCAGTATTTT. Residues: CASSGQGGDTQYF.

This clonotype was seen a few times. V is TRBV6-1 and J is TRBJ2-7; TRBD1 matches 8 bases. The CDR3 contains 16 residues. After removal of 8 bases from V and 0 bases from J, the junction contained 12 bases not matched to a gene. Germline CDR1 MNHNS, CDR2 SASEGT. In DNA form, the CDR3 reads TGTGCCAGCGCTGGGGCAGGGGGCTTGGCCTCCTACGAGCAGTACTTC. Encoded protein: CASAGAGGLASYEQYF.

This clonotype appeared many times. The chain joins TRBV7-2 to TRBJ1-4; 10 bases are shared with TRBD1. Germline values: CDR1 SGHTA, CDR2 FQGNSA. Losses at the gene ends were 2 bases for V and 6 bases for J; bases not matched to a gene: 6. The CDR3 extends over 16 amino acids. The CDR3 region has the DNA TGTGCCAGCAGCTTATGGACAGGGGGTCCATATGAAAAACTGTTTTTT. The encoded protein is CASSLWTGGPYEKLFF.